What follows describes a single T cell receptor beta chain. The antigen remains unidentified. This record comes from a study of CD8+CD57+ T cells in acquired aplastic anemia. The study's findings and limits: Approximately 30 CD8+ CDR3 sequences were shared between patients and controls.

The authors sequenced patients whose flow cytometry had shown CD8+CD57+ cell expansion. Each patient carried a diagnosis of severe acquired aplastic anemia. Blood samples were obtained from patients who had received no prior therapy. CDR3 and TCR beta VDJ profiling relied on a genomic DNA template. TCRdb independently ran MiXCR on the reads; one entry per CDR3 protein. Of about 150,000 distinct CDR3 sequences in the sample, about 48% were seen once. Trimming cost V 2 bases and J 1 base, with 9 bases left between them. The CDR3 loop spans 14 amino acids. Germline assignment: CDR1 SGHTA and CDR2 FQGTGA. The source material was sorted CD4+, CD8+, or CD8+CD57+ T cells (not recorded which) from PBMCs. This clonotype was sampled from a human donor with aplastic anemia. This chain joins TRBV7-3 and TRBJ2-7; no definite D call. CDR3 protein: CASSLFVESYEQYF. The CDR3 DNA is TGTGCCAGCAGCTTATTTGTAGAGTCCTACGAGCAGTACTTC.